Following are 19 T cell receptor beta chains from one sample sequenced in a study of early T cells in non-severe SARS-CoV-2 infection. Each CDR3 protein is one row after TCRdb ran MiXCR on the 5' RACE reads. The sample carries 25,000 to 30,000 distinct CDR3 sequences, approximately 6.6% recorded once. The specimen was whole blood, collected at baseline. All receptors derive from an adult who was a healthcare worker with PCR-confirmed SARS-CoV-2 infection or an uninfected control (not recorded which).

There are a few counts of this clonotype. V gene TRBV12-3 or TRBV12-4 combines with J gene TRBJ2-3, with a weak D call TRBD2 (6 bases). CDR3 length: 15 residues. The V end was cut by 7 bases, the J end by 3 bases, with 17 bases between. The CDR3 reads CASTHFGSTTDTQYF. For the CDR3, the DNA is TGTGCCAGCACGCACTTCGGGAGTACAACAGATACGCAGTATTTT.

The chain recombines TRBV7-8 with TRBJ1-2; D call uncertain. Germline lookup yields CDR1 SGHVS and CDR2 FQNEAQ. V was clipped by 5 bases and J by 3 bases, with 10 bases between them. The CDR3 is 13 amino acids. CDR3 in amino acids: CASSQGIYYGYTF. In DNA form, the CDR3 reads TGTGCCAGCAGCCAAGGGATCTACTATGGCTACACCTTC.

This clonotype was picked up a small number of times. This rearrangement joins TRBV20-1 to TRBJ2-7, with D perhaps TRBD2 (5 bases). Trimming removed 6 bases at V and 7 bases at J, with 16 bases between. CDR1 is DFQATT, CDR2 SNEGSKA, per germline (reference sequence). This CDR3 region has 12 residues. CDR3 in DNA: TGCAGTGCCAGCGTAGGAGGAGGAGAGCAGTACTTC. This translates into CSASVGGGEQYF.

This clonotype turned up a few times. This chain uses TRBV20-1 with TRBJ1-1; possibly TRBD1 for D (5 bases). Germline values: CDR1 DFQATT, CDR2 SNEGSKA (reference sequence). V was shortened by 6 bases and J by 3 bases, with 23 bases between the two germline ends. The CDR3 is 16 residues long. For the CDR3, the DNA is TGCAGTGCAACCGACCCTCGGGGGAGGGAGGACACTGAAGCTTTCTTT. Protein product: CSATDPRGREDTEAFF.

In its sample, this clonotype was seen many times. CDR3 in amino acids: CASSQGPQIHQPQHF. CDR3 nucleotides: TGTGCCAGCAGCCAAGGCCCCCAGATACATCAGCCCCAGCATTTT. The J gene is TRBJ1-5, the V gene TRBV3-1; D is uncertain. Germline-derived CDR1 and CDR2 are LGHDT and YNNKEL (reference sequence). Trimming cost V 1 base and J 5 bases, with 12 bases left between them. The CDR3 covers 15 residues.

This clonotype has ten or more counts. V and J are TRBV19 and TRBJ1-4; TRBD1 matches 12 bases. J gave up 3 bases and V 6 bases, and 8 bases lay outside the gene matches. The CDR3 runs 17 residues. Germline-derived CDR1 and CDR2 are LNHDA and SQIVND (reference sequence). The CDR3 region is CASSRGQGAMANEKLFF. CDR3 coding DNA: TGTGCCAGTAGCCGGGGACAGGGGGCGATGGCTAATGAAAAACTGTTTTTT.

This clonotype occurred many times. The rearrangement joins TRBV30 to TRBJ2-1; 8 bases line up with TRBD1. The CDR3 is 14 residues long. CDR1 is GTSNPN and CDR2 is SVGIG in the germline V gene (reference sequence). Trimming at V came to 8 bases and at J to 7 bases, leaving 13 bases not matched to a gene. CDR3 nucleotide sequence: TGTGCCGGCCAAAGCTGGACAGGGAGGAATGAGCAGTTCTTC. Amino acids: CAGQSWTGRNEQFF. The full variable domain, its missing parts supplied by reference TRBV30 and TRBJ2-1, is SQTIHQWPATLVQPVGSPLSLECTVEGTSNPNLYWYRQAAGRGLQLLFYSVGIGQISSEVPQNLSASRPQDRQFILSSKKLLLSDSGFYLCAGQSWTGRNEQFFGPGTRLTVL.

This clonotype has a count of ten or more. The rearrangement joins TRBV19 to TRBJ2-3, with 11 bases identical to TRBD2. The CDR3 is made up of 14 amino acids. Unmatched junction bases numbered 2, after V lost 5 bases and J lost 4 bases. Germline lookup yields CDR1 LNHDA and CDR2 SQIVND (reference sequence). DNA for the CDR3: TGTGCCAGTAGTTCACTAGCGGGAGCAGATACGCAGTATTTT. The encoded protein is CASSSLAGADTQYF.

J is TRBJ2-1 and V is TRBV24-1; D is undetermined. Germline V gives CDR1 KGHDR, CDR2 SFDVKD. Deletions cut 2 bases from V and 9 bases from J, with 10 bases between. There are 13 residues in the CDR3. Written as DNA, the CDR3 is TGTGCCACCAGTGATTGGGTTGGTAGTGAGCAGTTCTTC. This codes for CATSDWVGSEQFF.

This clonotype was recorded at least ten times. V usage is TRBV19 and J usage is TRBJ1-2; D is unclear. CDR1 is LNHDA and CDR2 is SQIVND in the germline V gene (reference sequence). V was pared by 3 bases and J by 2 bases, with 7 bases between. The CDR3 extends over 13 amino acids. CDR3 in DNA: TGTGCCAGTAGTATGGAGCGGAACTATGGCTACACCTTC. Its translation: CASSMERNYGYTF.

This clonotype was recorded a few times. The chain carries TRBV4-3 and TRBJ2-1; no clear D. The V and J ends lost 0 bases and 4 bases respectively, with 10 bases between them. This CDR3 region has 15 residues. The germline gives CDR1 LGHNA, CDR2 YSLEER. The CDR3 DNA reads as TGCGCCAGCAGCCAAGATTCCCACAAATACAATGAGCAGTTCTTC. Translated: CASSQDSHKYNEQFF.

This clonotype was counted many times. V is TRBV4-3 and J is TRBJ1-2; 7 bases map to TRBD1. This CDR3 is 16 amino acids long. V lost 0 bases to trimming and J lost 4 bases; unmatched junction nucleotides: 8. Germline V CDR1 and CDR2: LGHNA, YSLEER. The CDR3 spells CASSQDGDSLGYGYTF. CDR3 DNA: TGCGCCAGCAGCCAAGACGGGGACAGTCTTGGCTATGGCTACACCTTC.

The chain has TRBV7-8 and TRBJ2-5; D possibly uses TRBD1 or TRBD2 (5 bases each). V dropped 1 base and J dropped 2 bases, with 11 bases sitting between them. Germline-derived CDR1 and CDR2 are SGHVS and FQNEAQ. CDR3 length: 15 residues. In DNA form, the CDR3 reads TGTGCCAGCAGCTTAGGCCGGGGCAGACAAGAGACCCAGTACTTC. Translated, it gives CASSLGRGRQETQYF.

This clonotype was observed many times. This chain joins TRBV7-9 and TRBJ1-4; D is unresolved. Deletions cut 3 bases from V and 7 bases from J, with 12 bases between. The germline V gene has CDR1 SEHNR and CDR2 FQNEAQ (reference sequence). This CDR3 is 14 amino acids long. The CDR3 DNA is TGTGCCAGCAGCTTTGGAGGAGGGATTGAAAAACTGTTTTTT. Translated: CASSFGGGIEKLFF.

This clonotype showed up many times. This chain joins TRBV12-3 or TRBV12-4 and TRBJ2-7; no firm D call. CDR3 length equals 11 residues. V shed 3 bases and J shed 4 bases, with 4 bases lying between them. The CDR3 sequence is CASSLEYEQYF. Here the CDR3 DNA reads TGTGCCAGCAGTTTGGAGTACGAGCAGTACTTC.

This clonotype showed up many times. The V gene is TRBV12-3 or TRBV12-4, the J gene TRBJ2-1, with 7 positions matching TRBD2. This CDR3 has 15 amino acids. The V segment lost 6 bases and the J segment 4 bases; nucleotides outside the gene matches: 9. This CDR3 is CASRGLAGAYNEQFF. The DNA of the CDR3 is TGTGCCAGCAGGGGGCTTGCGGGAGCATACAATGAGCAGTTCTTC.

This chain links TRBV30 with TRBJ2-1; 9 bases fit TRBD2. CDR1 and CDR2 from the germline V gene are GTSNPN and SVGIG (reference sequence). CDR3 length: 14 residues. V was clipped by 0 bases and J by 10 bases; unmatched bases: 7. The CDR3 region has the DNA TGTGCCTGGAGTGTAGGCGGGGGGGCACGAGAGCAGTTCTTC. Protein product: CAWSVGGGAREQFF. Using reference TRBV30 and TRBJ2-1 for the parts outside the CDR3, the full variable domain is SQTIHQWPATLVQPVGSPLSLECTVEGTSNPNLYWYRQAAGRGLQLLFYSVGIGQISSEVPQNLSASRPQDRQFILSSKKLLLSDSGFYLCAWSVGGGAREQFFGPGTRLTVL.

This clonotype was counted ten times or more. The chain joins TRBV18 to TRBJ2-7; 7 nucleotides match TRBD1. Germline CDR1 KGHSH, CDR2 LQKENI. CDR3 length: 15 amino acids. The V segment lost 3 bases and the J segment 3 bases; nucleotides outside the gene matches: 8. DNA for the CDR3: TGTGCCAGCTCACCGCAACAGGGGAGTAACTACGAGCAGTACTTC. It yields the protein CASSPQQGSNYEQYF.

The chain employs TRBV29-1 and TRBJ2-7; D gene unclear. Trimming cost V 7 bases and J 2 bases, with 12 bases left between them. Germline assignment: CDR1 SQVTM and CDR2 ANQGSEA. The CDR3 runs 12 residues. CDR3 loop: CSAENRAYEQYF. CDR3 coding DNA: TGCAGCGCGGAAAATCGGGCCTACGAGCAGTACTTC.